This entry lists 15 T cell receptor beta chains sequenced from one sample in a study of blood T cell repertoires in COVID-19. The method was immunoSEQ multiplex PCR; TCRdb's version includes in-frame clones alone and lacks a portion of them. The table includes 410,000 or so clones, just over 85% detected once. The specimen sequenced was peripheral blood. These receptors were taken from a woman aged 25 to 39 with active or convalescent COVID-19.

The chain is built from TRBV11-2 and TRBJ1-1; the D gene is possibly TRBD1 (5 bases). Deletions cut 6 bases from V and 1 base from J, with 12 bases between. The CDR3 loop spans 14 amino acids. In germline, CDR1 is SGHAT, CDR2 FQNNGV. CDR3 coding DNA: TGTGCCAGCAGAAAGGACACTCAGAACACTGAAGCTTTCTTT. Protein product: CASRKDTQNTEAFF.

V usage is TRBV5-1 and J usage is TRBJ1-1; possible D gene TRBD1, 5 bases. The germline V gene has CDR1 SGHRS and CDR2 YFSETQ. Trimming took 0 bases from V and 7 from J, leaving 16 bases between them. This CDR3 comprises 15 residues. The DNA for the CDR3 is TGCGCCAGCAGCTTGGTAGAGGCAGGGTGGGGTGAAGCTTTCTTT. Protein sequence: CASSLVEAGWGEAFF.

This chain links TRBV5-1 with TRBJ2-5, with TRBD2 matching 8 bases. V shed 7 bases, J shed 5 bases, and the junction held 13 bases outside the gene matches. This CDR3 is built from 15 residues. Germline V gives CDR1 SGHRS, CDR2 YFSETQ. The CDR3, as DNA: TGCGCCAGCCCCAGTGGTGAGCGGGGGTGGGAGACCCAGTACTTC. Translated: CASPSGERGWETQYF. The variable domain in full, completed from reference TRBV5-1 and TRBJ2-5, reads KAGVTQTPRYLIKTRGQQVTLSCSPISGHRSVSWYQQTPGQGLQFLFEYFSETQRNKGNFPGRFSGRQFSNSRSEMNVSTLELGDSALYLCASPSGERGWETQYFGPGTRLLVL.

The chain employs TRBV5-6 and TRBJ2-7, with TRBD1 matching over 8 bases. V gave up 2 bases and J gave up 6 bases; unmatched junction bases: 7. Germline V gene data show CDR1 as SGHDT and CDR2 as YYEEEE. There are 14 residues in the CDR3. For the CDR3, the DNA is TGTGCCAGCAGCTTTCCGACAGGGGTGGCCGAGCAGTACTTC. Its protein is CASSFPTGVAEQYF.

The chain couples TRBV2 to TRBJ1-5; D call uncertain. Germline values: CDR1 SNHLY, CDR2 FYNNEI. Trimming stripped 1 base from V and 0 bases from J, with 16 bases between. The CDR3 runs 18 residues. The CDR3, as DNA: TGTGCCAGCAGTGAAGTCAGCGGGTATGTTTATAGCAATCAGCCCCAGCATTTT. This codes for CASSEVSGYVYSNQPQHF.

This clone has more than one count but fewer than ten. The V and J genes are TRBV14 and TRBJ1-6, with D unclear. This CDR3 contains 11 residues. V lost 1 base and J lost 15, with 7 bases in between. Per the germline V gene, CDR1 is SGHDN and CDR2 is FVKESK. As DNA, the CDR3 is TGTGCCAGCAGCCAAGGCTCGGTCCTCCACTTT. As protein: CASSQGSVLHF.

This sequence joins TRBV27 and TRBJ1-4; D is ambiguous. The germline V and J ends were trimmed by 6 bases and 6 bases, with 11 bases remaining between them. This CDR3 region has 13 residues. CDR1 is MNHEY and CDR2 is SMNVEV in the germline V gene (reference sequence). CDR3 nucleotide sequence: TGTGCCAGCAGCCTAAGTCGGTATGAAAAACTGTTTTTT. Translation gives CASSLSRYEKLFF. The full variable domain, its missing parts supplied by reference TRBV27 and TRBJ1-4, is EAQVTQNPRYLITVTGKKLTVTCSQNMNHEYMSWYRQDPGLGLRQIYYSMNVEVTDKGDVPEGYKVSRKEKRNFPLILESPSPNQTSLYFCASSLSRYEKLFFGSGTQLSVL.

The gene calls are TRBV6-5 and TRBJ2-5; 8 bases agree with TRBD1. Germline trimming cut 6 bases from V and 5 bases from J; bases unmatched to any gene: 8. This CDR3 contains 14 residues. Germline V gene lookup returns CDR1 MNHEY and CDR2 SVGAGI. The CDR3 DNA is TGTGCCAGCAGGAGAGGACAGGGTGAGGAGACCCAGTACTTC. Protein product: CASRRGQGEETQYF.

V gene TRBV27 combines with J gene TRBJ2-1; D perhaps matches TRBD2 (5 bases). Germline V gene data show CDR1 as MNHEY and CDR2 as SMNVEV (reference sequence). V dropped 6 bases and J dropped 9 bases, with 9 bases sitting between them. The CDR3 extends over 11 amino acids. The CDR3 loop is CASRRAGEQFF. The CDR3 bases are TGTGCCAGCAGGAGGGCGGGTGAGCAGTTCTTC.

The rearrangement uses TRBV7-9 and TRBJ2-7; 8 nucleotides align to TRBD1. CDR1 is SEHNR and CDR2 is FQNEAQ in the germline V gene (reference sequence). This CDR3 has 18 residues. V was pared by 1 base and J by 5 bases, with 16 bases of the junction left unmatched. This chain's CDR3 is CASSLGALGTGQFDEQYF. The CDR3 DNA sequence: TGTGCCAGCAGCTTAGGCGCTCTCGGGACAGGACAGTTCGACGAGCAGTACTTC.

The V and J genes are TRBV3-1 (or the pseudogene TRBV3-2) and TRBJ2-3, with D hard to call. CDR3 length equals 14 residues. Germline assignment: CDR1 LGHDT and CDR2 YNNKEL (reference sequence). Trimming left V 6 bases short and J 6 bases short, with 16 bases between. CDR3 DNA: TGTGCCAGCAGTGTCCGAGCCGCCGGGGATACGCAGTATTTT. Its translation is CASSVRAAGDTQYF.

DNA of the CDR3: TGTGCCAGCTCACCTCAGACCGCGGAGAAGAGCAATCAGCCCCAGCATTTT. As protein: CASSPQTAEKSNQPQHF. The chain combines TRBV18 with TRBJ1-5; D ambiguous. The CDR3 runs 17 residues. Germline CDR1 KGHSH, CDR2 LQKENI. The V gene lost 3 bases and the J gene lost 1 base, with 16 bases spanning the gap.

The chain is built from TRBV6-4 and TRBJ2-1, with D perhaps TRBD2 (5 bases). Germline V lookup: CDR1 MRHNA, CDR2 SNTAGT. The CDR3 has 14 residues. Trimming took off 3 bases at V and 2 bases at J, with 8 bases between the two ends. The CDR3 spells CASSDSETYNEQFF. The CDR3 DNA follows: TGTGCCAGCAGTGATAGCGAGACCTACAATGAGCAGTTCTTC.

The CDR3 bases are TGTGCCAGCTCATCCCGGGACACCTACGAGCAGTACTTC. This encodes CASSSRDTYEQYF. The genes are TRBV18 and TRBJ2-7; tentative D call: TRBD1 (6 bases). V shed 5 bases and J shed 2 bases, with 10 bases lying between them. Germline CDR1 and CDR2: KGHSH and LQKENI. The CDR3 is 13 residues long.

This clone was seen only a few times. The chain couples TRBV6-5 to TRBJ1-1; 9 bases align to TRBD1. This CDR3 contains 15 residues. Germline V lookup: CDR1 MNHEY, CDR2 SVGAGI. V lost 6 bases and J lost 6; bases outside the gene matches: 11. The CDR3 DNA follows: TGTGCCAGCAGGCCTCCGACAGGGGGAGGGGCTGAAGCTTTCTTT. This codes for CASRPPTGGGAEAFF.